The clone carrying this T cell receptor beta chain was observed a few times. What it binds is not known. Germline CDR1 MNHNS, CDR2 SASEGT. The CDR3 sequence is 16 residues long. Trimming took off 2 bases at V and 0 bases at J, with 12 bases between the two ends. Each patient came to thyroid surgery without any prior treatment (of any kind). The sample belongs to a study of metastatic and nonmetastatic thyroid tumors. Study overall: Repertoires of blood and of tissue (tumor or nodule) from malignant and benign thyroid patients were compared.

Findings and limits, study-wide: The study reportedly found significantly higher TCR beta diversity in malignant thyroid tumors than benign nodules, in blood and tumor.

Authors' methods: Between-group CDR3 differences, defined by clinicopathological status, yielded a distant-metastasis classifier for papillary thyroid cancer. Via MiXCR, TCRdb re-called the PCR reads. TCRdb's processing, not the authors' own work, is the source of the V and J calls. The table records several thousand clones, around 30% of them present only once. Sequencing was performed on adjacent normal tissue. V gene TRBV6-1 combines with J gene TRBJ2-3, with a possible D match to TRBD1 (5 bases). The TCR sequence derives from a female donor with papillary thyroid cancer or a benign thyroid nodule (not recorded which). Some clones in this sample may be carry-over from other donors' samples. CDR3 nucleotides: TGTGCCAGCAGTGAATATGACAGACGTAGCACAGATACGCAGTATTTT. Protein product: CASSEYDRRSTDTQYF.